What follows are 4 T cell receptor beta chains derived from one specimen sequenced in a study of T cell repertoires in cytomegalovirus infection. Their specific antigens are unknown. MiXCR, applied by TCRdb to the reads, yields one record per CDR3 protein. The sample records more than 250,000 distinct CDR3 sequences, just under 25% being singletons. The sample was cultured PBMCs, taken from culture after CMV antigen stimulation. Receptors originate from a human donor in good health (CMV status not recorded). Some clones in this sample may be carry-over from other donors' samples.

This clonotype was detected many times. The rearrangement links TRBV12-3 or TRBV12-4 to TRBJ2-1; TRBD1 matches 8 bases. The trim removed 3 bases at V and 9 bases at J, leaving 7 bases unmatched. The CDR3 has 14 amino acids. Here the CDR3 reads CASSLSGGKGEQFF. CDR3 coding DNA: TGTGCCAGCAGTTTGTCAGGGGGCAAGGGTGAGCAGTTCTTC.

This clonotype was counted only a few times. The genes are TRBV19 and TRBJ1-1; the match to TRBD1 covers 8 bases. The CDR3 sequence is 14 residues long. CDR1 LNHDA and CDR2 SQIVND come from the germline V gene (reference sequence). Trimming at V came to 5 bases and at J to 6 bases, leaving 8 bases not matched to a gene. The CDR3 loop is CASSLQGAEPEAFF. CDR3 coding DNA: TGTGCCAGTAGTCTCCAGGGGGCAGAACCTGAAGCTTTCTTT.

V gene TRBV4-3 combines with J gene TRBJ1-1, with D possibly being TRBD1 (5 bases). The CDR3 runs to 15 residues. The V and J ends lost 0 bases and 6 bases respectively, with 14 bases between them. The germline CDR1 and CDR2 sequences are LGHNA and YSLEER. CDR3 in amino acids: CASSQDTGAQAEAFF. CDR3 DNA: TGCGCCAGCAGCCAAGATACAGGCGCACAGGCTGAAGCTTTCTTT.

DNA for the CDR3: TGTGCCAGCAGCCCGGCGCCGAGCAATCAGCCCCAGCATTTT. Residues: CASSPAPSNQPQHF. V gene TRBV5-5 combines with J gene TRBJ1-5; D is unclear. V was clipped by 4 bases and J by 1 base, with 9 bases between them. Germline lookup yields CDR1 SGHKS and CDR2 YYEKEE (reference sequence). The CDR3 spans 14 residues.